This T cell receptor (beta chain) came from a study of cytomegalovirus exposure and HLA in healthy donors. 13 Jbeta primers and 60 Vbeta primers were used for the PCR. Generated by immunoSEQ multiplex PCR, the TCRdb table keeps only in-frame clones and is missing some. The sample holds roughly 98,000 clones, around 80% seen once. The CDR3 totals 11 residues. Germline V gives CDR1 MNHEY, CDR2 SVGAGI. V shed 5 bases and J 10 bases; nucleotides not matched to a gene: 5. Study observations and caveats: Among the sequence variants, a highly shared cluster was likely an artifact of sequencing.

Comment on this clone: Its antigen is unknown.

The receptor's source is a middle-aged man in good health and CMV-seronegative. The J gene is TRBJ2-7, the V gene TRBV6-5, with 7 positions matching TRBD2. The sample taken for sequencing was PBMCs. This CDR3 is CASSVGGGQYF. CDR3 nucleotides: TGTGCCAGCAGTGTGGGCGGGGGACAGTACTTC.